These T cell receptor beta chains were read from a single sample in a study of blood T cells in healthy people across ages. TCRdb itself ran the 5' RACE reads through MiXCR, one entry per CDR3 protein. The sample contains 800,000 to 1,000,000 distinct CDR3 sequences, under 50% of which appear only once. Sequenced input: blood. The receptors derive from a young man in good health. Both conserved end residues are part of each CDR3. A D gene is named only where the DNA matches it firmly. Not all rows give a size; the values are once, few, many and, for expanded clones, a class.

d_gene	abundance	v_gene	j_gene	CDR3aa	CDR3nt
.	.	TRBV28	TRBJ1-6	CASQGTGPNSPLHF	TGTGCCAGCCAGGGCACAGGGCCCAATTCACCCCTCCACTTT
.	.	TRBV4-1	TRBJ2-7	CASSQEGASSQEAQYF	TGCGCCAGCAGCCAAGAAGGGGCTAGCTCGCAAGAGGCCCAGTACTTC
.	.	TRBV12-3/TRBV12-4	TRBJ1-6	CASSRRSMNSPLHF	TGTGCCAGCAGCCGGCGTTCGATGAATTCACCCCTCCACTTT
.	.	TRBV5-1	TRBJ2-7	CASSTDFYEQYF	TGCGCCAGCAGCACTGACTTCTACGAGCAGTACTTC
.	few	TRBV6-5	TRBJ2-3	CASGEIDTQYF	TGTGCCAGCGGTGAAATAGATACGCAGTATTTT
.	.	TRBV19	TRBJ1-5	CASGEVQPQHF	TGTGCCAGCGGGGAGGTACAGCCCCAGCATTTT
TRBD1	many	TRBV20-1	TRBJ1-4	CSAINRGGREKLFF	TGCAGTGCTATTAACAGGGGGGGCCGGGAAAAACTGTTTTTT
.	.	TRBV5-1	TRBJ2-1	CASSLEVGKDEQFF	TGCGCCAGCAGCTTGGAGGTCGGGAAGGATGAGCAGTTCTTC
TRBD2	.	TRBV20-1	TRBJ2-3	CSAREAGGPGGDTQYF	TGCAGTGCTAGAGAAGCGGGGGGCCCGGGCGGAGATACGCAGTATTTT
.	.	TRBV9	TRBJ2-1	CASSTRTYSEQFF	TGTGCCAGCAGCACACGTACCTACAGTGAGCAGTTCTTC
TRBD1	many	TRBV12-3/TRBV12-4	TRBJ2-3	CASSSGQDYTDTQYF	TGTGCCAGCAGTTCTGGACAGGATTACACAGATACGCAGTATTTT
TRBD1	.	TRBV5-1	TRBJ1-6	CASSLLDRDNSPLHF	TGCGCCAGCAGCCTCCTGGACAGGGATAATTCACCCCTCCACTTT
TRBD1	.	TRBV7-2	TRBJ2-7	CASSAGRQGSYEQYF	TGTGCCAGCAGCGCCGGGCGACAGGGCTCCTACGAGCAGTACTTC
TRBD1	.	TRBV12-3/TRBV12-4	TRBJ2-7	CASSFQQGIYEQYF	TGTGCCAGCAGTTTTCAACAGGGGATCTACGAGCAGTACTTC
.	few	TRBV20-1	TRBJ2-1	CSARDGRRPHNEQFF	TGCAGTGCTAGAGATGGGCGCCGCCCCCACAATGAGCAGTTCTTC
TRBD1	.	TRBV2	TRBJ1-4	CASSRQGIPNEKLFF	TGTGCCAGCAGTCGACAGGGAATCCCTAATGAAAAACTGTTTTTT